The present TCR beta chain was sequenced within a study of blood T cell repertoires in COVID-19. Profiling relied on immunoSEQ multiplex PCR, and the TCRdb table lists in-frame clones only, not all of them. This sample carries about 400,000 clones, about nine tenths of them seen once, and the ten largest clones take about 1.5%. Germline V CDR1 and CDR2: LNHDA, SQIVND (reference sequence). There are 14 residues in the CDR3. With 1 base clipped from V and 5 bases from J, the junction kept 0 bases outside the gene matches. The sequence was collected from a woman in her twenties or thirties with active or convalescent COVID-19. This chain links TRBV19 with TRBJ1-1; 11 bases are shared with TRBD1. The sequencing input was peripheral blood. CDR3: CASSIGDRGTEAFF. CDR3 DNA sequence: TGTGCCAGTAGTATAGGGGACAGGGGGACTGAAGCTTTCTTT.